A single T cell receptor (beta chain) is shown here with its context. These data are taken from a study of blood T cell repertoires in COVID-19. TCRdb's table, derived via immunoSEQ multiplex PCR, lists solely in-frame clones and lacks some. The sample includes 200,000 to 250,000 clones, about 82% of them seen just once. The sample was peripheral blood. This receptor was taken from a woman in her 70s with COVID-19, enrolled during active disease.

This CDR3 reads CASSQGPDGPQHF. The CDR3 DNA reads TGTGCCAGCAGTCAGGGGCCCGATGGGCCCCAGCATTTT. This chain connects TRBV6-4 to TRBJ1-5; D may be TRBD1 (6 bases). The CDR3 length is 13 residues. V lost 5 bases and J lost 9, with 14 bases in between. The germline V gene has CDR1 MRHNA and CDR2 SNTAGT.